The 11 T cell receptor beta chains given below trace back to one sample, sequenced in a study of T cells in Graves' hyperthyroidism and ophthalmopathy. TCR beta CDR3 regions were amplified from RNA transcripts. TCR CDR3 regions were first amplified by RT-PCR with HTBI primers. TCRdb recomputed calls from the multiplex PCR reads with MiXCR, one row per CDR3 protein. This sample yields 490,000 or so distinct CDR3 sequences, of which 15% to 20% are seen a single time; less than 55% belongs to the top ten. Material for sequencing was blood. These receptors originate from a man in his forties or fifties with Graves' ophthalmopathy.

This clonotype was seen a few times. The chain couples TRBV12-3 or TRBV12-4 to TRBJ1-1, with a weak D call TRBD1 (6 bases). This CDR3 region has 13 residues. V was shortened by 5 bases and J by 1 base, with 8 bases between the two germline ends. CDR3: CASSTGANTEAFF. The CDR3 nucleotides are TGTGCCAGCAGTACGGGGGCGAACACTGAAGCTTTCTTT.

The sample holds many counts of this clonotype. The gene calls are TRBV3-1 and TRBJ2-2; D ambiguous. Between the trimmed V and J ends, which lost 3 bases and 4 bases, there was a span of 3 bases. The length of the CDR3 is 12 residues. Germline V CDR1 and CDR2: LGHDT, YNNKEL (reference sequence). The CDR3 sequence is CASSQGTGELFF. The DNA for the CDR3 is TGTGCCAGCAGCCAGGGCACCGGGGAGCTGTTTTTT.

This chain joins TRBV6-1 and TRBJ1-1, with a tentative D call TRBD1 (6 bases). This CDR3 has 11 amino acids. V was trimmed by 5 bases and J by 6 bases, leaving 7 bases between them. Looked up from germline, CDR1 is MNHNS and CDR2 is SASEGT. CDR3 protein: CASSQGSEAFF. CDR3 DNA: TGTGCCAGCAGTCAGGGGTCTGAAGCTTTCTTT.

Only a few counts were recorded for this clonotype. The chain recombines TRBV20-1 with TRBJ1-2; the match to TRBD1 covers 10 bases. Per germline, CDR1 DFQATT and CDR2 SNEGSKA (reference sequence). J lost 5 bases, V lost 0 bases, and 3 bases had no gene match. The CDR3 has 14 amino acids. The CDR3 protein is CSARDPGQGYGYTF. In nucleotides, the CDR3 is TGCAGTGCTAGAGACCCGGGACAGGGGTATGGCTACACCTTC.

The chain has TRBV6-5 and TRBJ2-1, with TRBD2 as a possible D gene (7 bases). The germline gives CDR1 MNHEY, CDR2 SVGAGI. The ends were cut back, 0 bases at V and 7 bases at J, with 13 bases in the middle. There are 15 residues in the CDR3. CDR3 coding DNA: TGTGCCAGCAGTTACTCAGGGGGGGCCAGGAATGAGCAGTTCTTC. Amino acid sequence: CASSYSGGARNEQFF.

This clonotype was seen only a few times. This chain joins TRBV30 and TRBJ2-7; D is possibly TRBD2 (6 bases). CDR3 length: 12 amino acids. Trimming stripped 0 bases from V and 6 bases from J, with 9 bases between. Germline V gene lookup returns CDR1 GTSNPN and CDR2 SVGIG (reference sequence). The CDR3 spells CAWSVPGLEQYF. As DNA, the CDR3 is TGTGCCTGGAGTGTACCGGGACTCGAGCAGTACTTC.

The J gene is TRBJ2-3, the V gene TRBV6-1, with a possible D match to TRBD2 (5 bases). There are 15 residues in the CDR3. V gave up 2 bases and J gave up 3 bases, with 12 bases separating them. Germline assignment: CDR1 MNHNS and CDR2 SASEGT. The CDR3 loop reads CASSEIWELTDTQYF. The CDR3 nucleotides are TGTGCCAGCAGTGAAATCTGGGAGCTAACAGATACGCAGTATTTT.

Remarks on this clonotype: Relative to the germline gene, one junction end is altered; a read error may explain this. The CDR3 nucleotides read TGCGCCAGCAGCCAAGCATACAGGGTAGAAGGCTACACCTTC. Translating gives CASSQAYRVEGYTF. The chain combines TRBV7-9 with TRBJ1-2, with D possibly TRBD1 on 6 matching bases. CDR1 SEHNR and CDR2 FQNEAQ come from the germline V gene (reference sequence). The CDR3 totals 14 residues.

This clonotype has at least ten counts. The chain is built from TRBV7-3 and TRBJ2-1; 9 bases fit TRBD2. The trim removed 5 bases at V and 6 bases at J, leaving 5 bases unmatched. CDR1 and CDR2 (germline): SGHTA, FQGTGA. This CDR3 has 14 residues. The CDR3 spells CASSRGGAGNEQFF. The CDR3 DNA sequence: TGTGCCAGCAGCCGCGGGGGGGCGGGCAATGAGCAGTTCTTC.

This clonotype occurred many times. This chain uses TRBV30 with TRBJ1-5; 7 positions agree with TRBD1. V lost 4 bases, J lost 4 bases, and 1 base stayed unmatched. The CDR3 has 12 residues. CDR1 and CDR2 from the germline V gene are GTSNPN and SVGIG (reference sequence). The CDR3 loop reads CAWNRGNQPQHF. The CDR3 DNA sequence: TGTGCCTGGAACAGGGGAAATCAGCCCCAGCATTTT.

The genes are TRBV7-2 and TRBJ1-6; no firm D call. V dropped 4 bases and J dropped 15 bases, with 16 bases sitting between them. Germline CDR1 SGHTA, CDR2 FQGNSA. The CDR3 length is 13 residues. The chain's CDR3 is CASSSTNLGLLHF. DNA of the CDR3: TGTGCCAGCAGCTCTACTAATTTAGGACTCCTCCACTTT.